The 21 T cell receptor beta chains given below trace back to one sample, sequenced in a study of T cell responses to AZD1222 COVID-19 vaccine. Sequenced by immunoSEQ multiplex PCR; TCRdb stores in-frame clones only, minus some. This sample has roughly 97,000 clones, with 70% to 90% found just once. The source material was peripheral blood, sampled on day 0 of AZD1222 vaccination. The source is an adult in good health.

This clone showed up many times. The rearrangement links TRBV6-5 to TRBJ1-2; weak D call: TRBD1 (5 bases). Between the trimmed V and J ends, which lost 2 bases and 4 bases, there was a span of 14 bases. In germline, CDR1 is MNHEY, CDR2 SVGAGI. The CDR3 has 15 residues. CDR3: CASSYGTDRIYGYTF. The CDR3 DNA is TGTGCCAGCAGTTACGGGACGGACCGAATCTATGGCTACACCTTC.

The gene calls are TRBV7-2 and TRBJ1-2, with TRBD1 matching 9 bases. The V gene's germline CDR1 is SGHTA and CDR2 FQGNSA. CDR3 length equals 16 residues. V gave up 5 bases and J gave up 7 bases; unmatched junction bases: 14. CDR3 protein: CASSPGGTGRLSGYTF. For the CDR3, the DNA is TGTGCCAGCAGCCCAGGGGGGACAGGGAGACTTTCTGGCTACACCTTC. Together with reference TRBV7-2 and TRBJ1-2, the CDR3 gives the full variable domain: GAGVSQSPSNKVTEKGKDVELRCDPISGHTALYWYRQSLGQGLEFLIYFQGNSAPDKSGLPSDRFSAERTGGSVSTLTIQRTQQEDSAVYLCASSPGGTGRLSGYTFGSGTRLTVV.

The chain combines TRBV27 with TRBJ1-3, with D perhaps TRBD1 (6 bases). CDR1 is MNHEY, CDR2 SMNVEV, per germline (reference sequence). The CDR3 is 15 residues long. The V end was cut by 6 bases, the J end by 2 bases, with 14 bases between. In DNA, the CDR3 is TGTGCCAGCAGCGCCCAAGGGGGGCCTGGAAACACCATATATTTT. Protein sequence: CASSAQGGPGNTIYF.

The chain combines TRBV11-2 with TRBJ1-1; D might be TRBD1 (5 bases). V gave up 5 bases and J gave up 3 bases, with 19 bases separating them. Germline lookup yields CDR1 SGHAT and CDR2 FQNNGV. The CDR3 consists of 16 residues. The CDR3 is CASSPWESEGYTEAFF. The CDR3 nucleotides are TGTGCCAGCAGCCCCTGGGAGTCCGAGGGGTACACTGAAGCTTTCTTT.

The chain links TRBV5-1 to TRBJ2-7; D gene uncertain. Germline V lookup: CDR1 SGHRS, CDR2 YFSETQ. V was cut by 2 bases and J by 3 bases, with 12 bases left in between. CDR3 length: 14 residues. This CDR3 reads CASSLGYTNYEQYF. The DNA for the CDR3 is TGCGCCAGCAGCTTAGGGTACACGAACTACGAGCAGTACTTC.

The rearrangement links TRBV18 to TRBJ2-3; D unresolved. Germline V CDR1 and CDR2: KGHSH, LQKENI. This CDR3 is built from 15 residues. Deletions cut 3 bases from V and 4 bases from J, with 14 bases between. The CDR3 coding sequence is TGTGCCAGCTCACCGCCGGCGGCCGCGGCAGATACGCAGTATTTT. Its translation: CASSPPAAAADTQYF.

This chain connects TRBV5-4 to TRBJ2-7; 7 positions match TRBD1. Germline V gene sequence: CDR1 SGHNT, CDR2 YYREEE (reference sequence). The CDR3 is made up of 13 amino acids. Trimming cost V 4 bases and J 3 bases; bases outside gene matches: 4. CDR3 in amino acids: CASSRGQNYEQYF. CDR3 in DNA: TGTGCCAGCAGCCGGGGACAGAACTACGAGCAGTACTTC.

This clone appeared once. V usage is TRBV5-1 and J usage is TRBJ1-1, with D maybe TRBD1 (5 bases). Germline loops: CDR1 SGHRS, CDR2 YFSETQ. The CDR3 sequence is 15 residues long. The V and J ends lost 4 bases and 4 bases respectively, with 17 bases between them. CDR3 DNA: TGCGCCAGCAGCGAGGTCCAGGGTGTAGGCACTGAAGCTTTCTTT. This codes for CASSEVQGVGTEAFF.

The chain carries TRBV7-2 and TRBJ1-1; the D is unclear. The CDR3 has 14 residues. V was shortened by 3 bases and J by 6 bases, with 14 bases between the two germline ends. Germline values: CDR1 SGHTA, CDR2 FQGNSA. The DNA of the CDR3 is TGTGCCAGCAGCTTCGGTCGGGAAAGGGCTGAAGCTTTCTTT. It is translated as CASSFGRERAEAFF.

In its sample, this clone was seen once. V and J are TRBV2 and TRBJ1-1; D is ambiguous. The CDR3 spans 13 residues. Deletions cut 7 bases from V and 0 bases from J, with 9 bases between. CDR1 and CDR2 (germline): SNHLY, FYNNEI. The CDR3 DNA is TGTGCCAGCAAACGACTACTGAACACTGAAGCTTTCTTT. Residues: CASKRLLNTEAFF.

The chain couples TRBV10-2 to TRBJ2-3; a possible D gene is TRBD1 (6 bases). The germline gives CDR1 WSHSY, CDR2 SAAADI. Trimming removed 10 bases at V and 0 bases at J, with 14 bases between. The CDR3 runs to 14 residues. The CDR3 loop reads CATHRASSTDTQYF. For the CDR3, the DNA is TGCGCCACACACAGGGCCTCTAGCACAGATACGCAGTATTTT.

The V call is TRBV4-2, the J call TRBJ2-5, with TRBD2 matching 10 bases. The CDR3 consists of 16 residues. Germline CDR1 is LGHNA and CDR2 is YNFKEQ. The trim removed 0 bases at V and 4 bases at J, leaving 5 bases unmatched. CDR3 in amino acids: CASSQDSSGGVETQYF. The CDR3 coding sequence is TGTGCCAGCAGCCAAGATTCTAGCGGGGGCGTAGAGACCCAGTACTTC.

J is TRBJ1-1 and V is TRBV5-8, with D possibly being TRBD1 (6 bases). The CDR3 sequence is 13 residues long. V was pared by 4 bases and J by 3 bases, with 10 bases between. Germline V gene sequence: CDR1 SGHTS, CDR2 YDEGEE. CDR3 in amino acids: CASSRGQHTEAFF. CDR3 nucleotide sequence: TGTGCCAGCAGCAGAGGACAGCACACTGAAGCTTTCTTT.

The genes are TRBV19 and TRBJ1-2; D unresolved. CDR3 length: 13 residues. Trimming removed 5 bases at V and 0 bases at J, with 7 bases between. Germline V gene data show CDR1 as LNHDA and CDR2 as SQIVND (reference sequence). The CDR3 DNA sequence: TGTGCCAGTAGTTCCGTCCCTAACTATGGCTACACCTTC. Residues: CASSSVPNYGYTF.

The CDR3 DNA sequence: TGTGCCAGCAGCCTAAGTGGGGGGTTTAATGAAAAACTGTTTTTT. Encoded protein: CASSLSGGFNEKLFF. The gene calls are TRBV7-8 and TRBJ1-4; D may be TRBD1 (5 bases). The CDR3 is 15 amino acids. Trimming left V 5 bases short and J 4 bases short, with 14 bases between. Germline values: CDR1 SGHVS, CDR2 FQNEAQ.

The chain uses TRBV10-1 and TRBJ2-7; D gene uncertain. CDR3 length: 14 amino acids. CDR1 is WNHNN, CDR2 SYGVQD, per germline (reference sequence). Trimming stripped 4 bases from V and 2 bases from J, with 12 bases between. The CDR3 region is CASSGLYTPYEQYF. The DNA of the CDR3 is TGCGCCAGCAGTGGACTTTATACCCCCTACGAGCAGTACTTC.

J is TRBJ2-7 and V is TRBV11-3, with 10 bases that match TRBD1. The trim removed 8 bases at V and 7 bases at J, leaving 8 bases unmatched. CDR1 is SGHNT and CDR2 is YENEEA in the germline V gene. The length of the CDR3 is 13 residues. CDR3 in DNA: TGTGCCAGCGGCCGGGACAGGGGTGGAGAGCAGTACTTC. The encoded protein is CASGRDRGGEQYF.

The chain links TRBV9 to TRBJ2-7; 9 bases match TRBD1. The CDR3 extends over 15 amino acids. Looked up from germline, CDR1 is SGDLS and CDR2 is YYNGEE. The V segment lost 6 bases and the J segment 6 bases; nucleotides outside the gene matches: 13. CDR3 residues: CASTPSGTGISEQYF. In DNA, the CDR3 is TGTGCCAGCACCCCTTCCGGGACAGGGATTTCCGAGCAGTACTTC.

In DNA form, the CDR3 reads TGTGCCAGCAGCTTTGAGGGCGGGGCCACAGATACGCAGTATTTT. This gives the protein CASSFEGGATDTQYF. This chain joins TRBV7-9 and TRBJ2-3; possibly TRBD2 for D (6 bases). Germline loops: CDR1 SEHNR, CDR2 FQNEAQ (reference sequence). Trimming pared 3 bases from V and 2 bases from J, leaving 12 bases between. This CDR3 region has 15 residues.

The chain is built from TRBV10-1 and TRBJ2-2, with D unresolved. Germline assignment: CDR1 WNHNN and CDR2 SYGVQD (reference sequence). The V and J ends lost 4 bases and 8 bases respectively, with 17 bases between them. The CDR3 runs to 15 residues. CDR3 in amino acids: CASSAQTAGYGELFF. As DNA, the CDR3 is TGCGCCAGCAGTGCCCAAACGGCCGGATATGGGGAGCTGTTTTTT.

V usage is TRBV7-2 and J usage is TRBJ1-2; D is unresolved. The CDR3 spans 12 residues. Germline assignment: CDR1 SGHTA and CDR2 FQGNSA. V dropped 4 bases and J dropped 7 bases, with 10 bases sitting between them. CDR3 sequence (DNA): TGTGCCAGCAGCTGGAGTAATCCTGGCTACACCTTC. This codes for CASSWSNPGYTF.